The clone carrying this T cell receptor beta chain was observed a single time. What it binds is unknown. At one of its ends the junction is not consistent with the germline gene, which may arise from a read error. A multiplex PCR was run with 60 Vbeta primers and 13 Jbeta primers. In the study's own analysis: It was a later analysis that counted 79 million or so unique TCR beta chains, of which approximately 11 million were shared. Profiled with immunoSEQ multiplex PCR; TCRdb holds only in-frame clones, not every one. That table furnishes V, J and clone size, whereas the DNA furnished D and trimming. This table has approximately 130,000 clones, over 65% appearing once. This specimen belongs to a study of cytomegalovirus exposure and HLA in healthy donors. Germline assignment: CDR1 MNHEY and CDR2 SMNVEV (reference sequence). This CDR3 comprises 16 residues. Study-level points and caveats: For most TCR sequences rarity was the rule, although some public TCRs occurred in many donors. When presence/absence was analysed, sequencing depth was taken to be roughly uniform across donors. The authors listed 164 TCR beta chains as cytomegalovirus-associated.

The TCR originated in a man aged 50 to 60 in good health and CMV-seronegative. The sequencing input was PBMCs. The rearrangement links TRBV27 to TRBJ2-1, with 10 bases fitting TRBD2. Here the CDR3 DNA reads TGTGTCAGCAGAGACACAGGACTAGCGGAGCACAATGAGCAGTTCTTC. It codes for CVSRDTGLAEHNEQFF.